This TCR beta chain is from a study of cytomegalovirus exposure and HLA in healthy donors. Study information: Among over 300 genotyped donors, approximately 80% fell in the Caucasian-associated ancestry cluster. Study conclusions and caveats: Analysis was carried out at a later point, and it linked a missense DCLRE1C variant to TCR beta V- and J-gene trimming. A later analysis found most CMV-associated TCR beta chains apparently HLA-restricted.

Both 60 Vbeta primers and 13 Jbeta primers went into the PCR. This table comes from immunoSEQ multiplex PCR, and its TCRdb copy is limited to in-frame clones, with some not included. This repertoire shows about 180,000 clones, roughly 77% found once; its top ten account for 1.5% to 2%. As for this clone: Its antigen is not identified.

This CDR3 region has 14 residues. V gave up 5 bases and J gave up 4 bases; unmatched junction bases: 5. Looked up from germline, CDR1 is MNHEY and CDR2 is SVGAGI. V gene TRBV6-5 combines with J gene TRBJ2-3, with 8 bases aligning to TRBD1. This TCR came from a woman younger than 45 in good health and CMV-seronegative. The sample consisted of PBMCs. In DNA form, the CDR3 reads TGTGCCAGCAGTGAGACAGGGGTCGCAGATACGCAGTATTTT. Translating it yields CASSETGVADTQYF.